The clone carrying this T cell receptor beta chain was counted between two and nine times. Under the authors' procedure: From reference gene primer amplification, estimates of nucleated cell counts were derived. Assay used: immunoSEQ multiplex PCR; TCRdb lists only in-frame clones, some missing. V and J calls and clone size are those listed in that table; D and trimming were worked out from the DNA. The sample shows about 81,000 clones, around 80% of them seen only once. This sample was included in a study of blood T cell repertoires in COVID-19. Study-wide context: Whether acute or convalescent, the COVID-19 samples came from the United States, Italy and Spain. T cells, B-cell-depleted T cells, or PBMCs supplied cDNA or gDNA.

Germline V CDR1 and CDR2: MGHRA, YSYEKL. Trimming shortened V by 4 bases and J by 7 bases, and 20 bases separated the two germline ends. The CDR3 totals 15 residues. Input material: peripheral blood. The rearrangement joins TRBV4-1 to TRBJ2-7; perhaps TRBD1 as D (5 bases). The receptor's source is a human donor in a cohort sampled during active COVID-19. This CDR3 is CASSPVGRARKEQYF. The DNA for the CDR3 is TGCGCCAGCAGCCCAGTCGGCAGGGCTAGGAAAGAGCAGTACTTC.